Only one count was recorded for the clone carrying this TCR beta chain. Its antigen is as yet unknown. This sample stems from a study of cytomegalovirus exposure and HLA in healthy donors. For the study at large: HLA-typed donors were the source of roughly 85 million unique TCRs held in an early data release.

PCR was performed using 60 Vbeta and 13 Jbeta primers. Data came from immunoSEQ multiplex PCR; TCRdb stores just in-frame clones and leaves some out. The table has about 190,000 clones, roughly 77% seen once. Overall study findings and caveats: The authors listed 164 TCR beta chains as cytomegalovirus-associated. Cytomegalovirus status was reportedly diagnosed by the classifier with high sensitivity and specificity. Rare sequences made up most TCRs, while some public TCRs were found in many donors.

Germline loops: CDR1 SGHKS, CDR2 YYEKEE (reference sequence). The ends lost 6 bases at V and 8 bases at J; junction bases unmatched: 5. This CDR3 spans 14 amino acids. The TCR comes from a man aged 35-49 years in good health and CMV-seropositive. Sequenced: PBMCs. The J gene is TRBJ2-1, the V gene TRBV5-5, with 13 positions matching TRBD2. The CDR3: CASMWTSGGHEQFF. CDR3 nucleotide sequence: TGTGCCAGCATGTGGACTAGCGGGGGACATGAGCAGTTCTTC.